This T cell receptor (beta chain) is drawn from a study of shared clonotypes between healthy human individuals. On the study more broadly: Ranging from 18 to 49 in age, donors were a couple of women and a few men.

Germline V gene lookup returns CDR1 LNHDA and CDR2 SQIVND (reference sequence). The CDR3 extends over 14 amino acids. The V and J ends lost 3 bases and 4 bases respectively, with 10 bases between them. As concerns this clone: Its target is not known. This sample also contains other DNA sequences that code for the same CDR3.

Here immunoSEQ multiplex PCR was the method, and the copy in TCRdb shows in-frame clones only, minus some. This table has 1,400,000 or so clones, approximately 98.5% appearing once. Whole-study findings and limits: The researchers took only blood, and tissue repertoires probably look different. A small donor pool kept down the genetic and exposure-history diversity that was represented.

This chain joins TRBV19 and TRBJ1-5, with D tentatively TRBD1 (6 bases). The TCR originated in a man aged 25 to 45 in good health. Source material: naive CD4+ T cells sorted from blood. Subset denoted: CD45RA+ positively selected. CDR3 coding DNA: TGTGCCAGTAGTATCACAGGGTCTAATCAGCCCCAGCATTTT. As protein: CASSITGSNQPQHF.